This T cell receptor (beta chain) was recovered during a study of blood T cell repertoires in COVID-19. Study background: Samples representing acute and convalescent COVID-19 were sourced from the United States, Italy and Spain. In each case, the material was cDNA or gDNA derived from T cells, B-cell-depleted T cells, or PBMCs.

This clone showed up just a few times. TCRdb's table, derived via immunoSEQ multiplex PCR, lists solely in-frame clones and lacks some. The data show fewer than 350,000 clones, about 85% seen once. Ages ranged from about 18 to 89 years, with residence in around 24 US areas. The CDR3 sequence is 15 residues long. Germline lookup yields CDR1 DFQATT and CDR2 SNEGSKA (reference sequence). Trimming at V came to 3 bases and at J to 2 bases, leaving 6 bases not matched to a gene. The sequenced material came from PBMCs or T cells enriched from blood (not recorded which). J is TRBJ1-2 and V is TRBV20-1; TRBD1 agrees at 10 bases. The TCR sequence derives from a woman aged 45-65 years who had recovered from COVID-19. CDR3 sequence: CSASRSGQGNYGYTF. The CDR3 nucleotides are TGCAGTGCTAGTCGTTCGGGACAGGGGAACTATGGCTACACCTTC.